This TCR beta chain was found in a study of blood T cells in healthy people across ages. General study points: Older individuals had lower TCR beta diversity per million T cells (the decline was roughly linear).

Primers used in a second PCR of about 6 to 11 cycles were a sample-barcoded 5' primer and a J-beta primer mix. Using its own MiXCR run on the 5' RACE reads, TCRdb lists one record per CDR3 protein. The sample consists of about 780,000 distinct CDR3 sequences, around 24% of them appearing once. This clonotype has more than one count but fewer than ten. Its antigen remains unknown. CDR1 and CDR2 from the germline V gene are SGHTA and FQGNSA. V lost 3 bases, J lost 0 bases, and 7 bases lay in between. The CDR3 runs to 14 residues. These data were likewise used in another study, on T cells of mothers and their children. That investigation notes: Pairs that are related and pairs that are unrelated have TCR recombination output shaped similarly by thymic selection.

The chain has TRBV7-2 and TRBJ2-3; weak D call: TRBD2 (5 bases). The receptor was isolated from a boy younger than 18 in good health. Sample: blood. This chain's CDR3 is CASSFGKSTDTQYF. The CDR3 bases are TGTGCCAGCAGCTTCGGGAAAAGCACAGATACGCAGTATTTT.